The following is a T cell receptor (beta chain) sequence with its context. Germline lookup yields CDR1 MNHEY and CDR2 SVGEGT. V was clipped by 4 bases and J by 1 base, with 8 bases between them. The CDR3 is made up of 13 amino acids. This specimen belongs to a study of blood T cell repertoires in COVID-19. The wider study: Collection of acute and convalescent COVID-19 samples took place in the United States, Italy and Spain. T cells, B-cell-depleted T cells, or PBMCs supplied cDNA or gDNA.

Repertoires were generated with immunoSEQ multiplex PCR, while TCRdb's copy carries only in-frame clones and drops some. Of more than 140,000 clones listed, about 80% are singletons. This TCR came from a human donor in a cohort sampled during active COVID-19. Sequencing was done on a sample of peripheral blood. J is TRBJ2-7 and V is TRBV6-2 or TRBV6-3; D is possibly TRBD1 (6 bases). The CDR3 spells CASSSQGSYEQYF. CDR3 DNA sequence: TGTGCCAGCAGTTCACAGGGATCCTACGAGCAGTACTTC.